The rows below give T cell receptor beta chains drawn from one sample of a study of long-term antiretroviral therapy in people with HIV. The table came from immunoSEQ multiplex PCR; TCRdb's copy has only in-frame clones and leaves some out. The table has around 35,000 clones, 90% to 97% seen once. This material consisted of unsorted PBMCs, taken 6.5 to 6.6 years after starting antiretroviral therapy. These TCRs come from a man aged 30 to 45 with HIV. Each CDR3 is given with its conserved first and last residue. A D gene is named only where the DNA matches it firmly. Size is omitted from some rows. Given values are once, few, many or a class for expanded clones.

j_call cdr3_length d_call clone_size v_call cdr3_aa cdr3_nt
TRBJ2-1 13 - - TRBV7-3 CASSFRGNNEQFF TGTGCCAGCAGCTTTCGAGGAAACAATGAGCAGTTCTTC
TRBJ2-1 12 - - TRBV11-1 CASTPDYNEQFF TGTGCCAGCACCCCGGACTACAATGAGCAGTTCTTC
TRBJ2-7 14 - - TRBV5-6 CASSLGPRPNEQYF TGTGCCAGCAGCCTCGGGCCCAGACCCAACGAGCAGTACTTC
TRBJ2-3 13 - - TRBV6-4 CASRSQGSDTQYF TGTGCCAGCAGATCCCAGGGGTCAGATACGCAGTATTTT
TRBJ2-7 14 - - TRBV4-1 CASSHLGETREQYF TGCGCCAGCAGCCATCTGGGAGAAACCCGGGAGCAGTACTTC
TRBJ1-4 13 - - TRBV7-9 CASSQYSKEKLFF TGTGCCAGCAGCCAATATTCAAAGGAAAAACTGTTTTTT
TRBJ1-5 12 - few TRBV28 CASKRSNQPQHF TGTGCCAGCAAAAGGAGCAATCAGCCCCAGCATTTT
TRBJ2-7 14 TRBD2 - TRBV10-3 CAVTSGRPPYEQYF TGTGCCGTGACTAGCGGGAGGCCTCCTTACGAGCAGTACTTC
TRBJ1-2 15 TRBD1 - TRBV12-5 CASGLGTGAYYGYTF TGTGCTAGTGGTTTAGGGACAGGGGCTTACTATGGCTACACCTTC
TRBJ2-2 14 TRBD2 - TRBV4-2 CASSLGAGSRELFF TGTGCCAGCAGTCTGGGAGCGGGAAGTAGGGAGCTGTTTTTT
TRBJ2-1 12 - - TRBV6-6 CASSYGRDEQFF TGTGCCAGCAGTTACGGGCGGGATGAGCAGTTCTTC
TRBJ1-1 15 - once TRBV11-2 CASSPGQGQNTEAFF TGTGCCAGCAGCCCCGGGCAGGGCCAGAACACTGAAGCTTTCTTT
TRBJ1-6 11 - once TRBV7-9 CASSLQSPLHF TGTGCCAGCAGCTTGCAGTCACCCCTCCACTTT
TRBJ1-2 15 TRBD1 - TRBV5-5 CASSIWTGANYGYTF TGTGCCAGCAGCATCTGGACAGGCGCCAACTATGGCTACACCTTC
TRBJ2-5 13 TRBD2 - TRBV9 CASSVGGGGVQYF TGTGCCAGCAGCGTCGGGGGGGGAGGTGTCCAGTACTTC
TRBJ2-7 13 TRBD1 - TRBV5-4 CASMDRESYEQYF TGTGCCAGCATGGACAGGGAGTCCTACGAGCAGTACTTC
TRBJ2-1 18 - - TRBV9 CANQKTRLAEMKYNEQFF TGTGCCAATCAGAAAACTCGTTTAGCGGAAATGAAATACAATGAGCAGTTCTTC
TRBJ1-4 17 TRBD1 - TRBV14 CASSQRLIGDRGEKLFF TGTGCCAGCAGCCAGAGGTTAATCGGGGACAGAGGCGAAAAACTGTTTTTT
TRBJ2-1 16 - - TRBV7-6 CASSSIVSRTYNEQFF TGTGCCAGCAGCTCGATAGTATCTCGGACCTACAATGAGCAGTTCTTC
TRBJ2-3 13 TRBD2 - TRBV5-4 CASIAGDSDTQYF TGTGCCAGCATAGCGGGAGATTCAGATACGCAGTATTTT
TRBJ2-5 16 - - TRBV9 CASSPFLRRPEGTQYF TGTGCCAGCAGCCCCTTCCTTCGCAGGCCCGAAGGGACCCAGTACTTC
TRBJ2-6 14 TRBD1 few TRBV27 CASTRTGKANVLTF TGTGCCAGCACCAGGACAGGGAAAGCCAACGTCCTGACTTTC
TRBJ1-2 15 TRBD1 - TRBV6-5 CASSPDRGRFYGYTF TGTGCCAGCAGTCCCGACAGGGGGCGATTCTATGGCTACACCTTC
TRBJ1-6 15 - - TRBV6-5 CASSYSTGNNSPLHF TGTGCCAGCAGTTACTCTACAGGGAATAATTCACCCCTCCACTTT
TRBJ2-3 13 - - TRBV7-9 CASSLGLLDTQYF TGTGCCAGCAGCTTAGGACTGTTAGATACGCAGTATTTT
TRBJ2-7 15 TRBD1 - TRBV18 CASSPLRDRGPEQYF TGTGCCAGCTCACCCCTCCGGGACAGGGGTCCTGAGCAGTACTTC
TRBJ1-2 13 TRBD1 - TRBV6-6 CASSRQGLYGYTF TGTGCCAGCAGCCGACAGGGCCTCTATGGCTACACCTTC
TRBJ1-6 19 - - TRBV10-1 CASSGYVEALSRYNSPLHF TGCGCCAGCAGTGGTTACGTCGAAGCTCTCTCCCGCTATAATTCACCCCTCCACTTT
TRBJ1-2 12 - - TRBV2 CASSEWADGYTF TGTGCCAGCAGTGAATGGGCGGATGGCTACACCTTC
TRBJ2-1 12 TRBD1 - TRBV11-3 CASSPQTGRMFF TGTGCCAGCAGCCCCCAGACAGGGCGGATGTTCTTC
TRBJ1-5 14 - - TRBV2 CASRGQTSNQPQHF TGTGCCAGCAGGGGGCAGACAAGCAATCAGCCCCAGCATTTT
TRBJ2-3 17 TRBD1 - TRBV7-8 CASSLWDRTGVTDTQYF TGTGCCAGCAGCTTATGGGACAGGACAGGGGTAACAGATACGCAGTATTTT
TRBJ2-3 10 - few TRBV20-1 CSARAGSQYF TGCAGTGCTAGAGCCGGGTCGCAGTATTTT
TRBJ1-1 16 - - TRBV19 CASSRSAKQDSTEAFF TGTGCCAGTAGTAGGTCAGCTAAACAGGACAGTACTGAAGCTTTCTTT
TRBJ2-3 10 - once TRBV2 CASSTDTQYF TGTGCCAGCAGCACAGATACGCAGTATTTT
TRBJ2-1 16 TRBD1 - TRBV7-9 CASSVTGGPLPNEQFF TGTGCCAGCAGCGTTACAGGGGGACCCCTTCCCAATGAGCAGTTCTTC
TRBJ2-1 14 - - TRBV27 CASSWMAAYNEQFF TGTGCCAGCAGTTGGATGGCGGCCTACAATGAGCAGTTCTTC
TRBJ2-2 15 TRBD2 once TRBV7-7 CASSSGLAGTGELFF TGTGCTAGCAGCTCGGGACTAGCGGGCACCGGGGAGCTGTTTTTT
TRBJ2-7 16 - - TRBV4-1 CASSQESNKGVYEQYF TGCGCCAGCAGCCAAGAATCCAACAAGGGGGTCTACGAGCAGTACTTC
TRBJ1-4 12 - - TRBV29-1 CSVMGIGEKLFF TGCAGCGTTATGGGTATTGGTGAAAAACTGTTTTTT
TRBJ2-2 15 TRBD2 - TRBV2 CASRARGSGTGELFF TGTGCCAGCAGGGCTCGCGGGAGTGGGACCGGGGAGCTGTTTTTT
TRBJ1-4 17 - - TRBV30 CAWSDGGGREVQEKLFF TGTGCCTGGAGTGATGGCGGCGGCCGAGAGGTTCAAGAAAAACTGTTTTTT
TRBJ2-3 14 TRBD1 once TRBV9 CASSVEGAPDTQYF TGTGCCAGCAGCGTAGAGGGGGCCCCAGATACGCAGTATTTT
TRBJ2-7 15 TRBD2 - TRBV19 CASSSTSGGSYEQYF TGTGCCAGTAGTTCTACTAGCGGGGGTTCCTACGAGCAGTACTTC
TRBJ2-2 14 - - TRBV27 CASSYLWGSGELFF TGTGCCAGCAGTTATCTATGGGGGTCCGGGGAGCTGTTTTTT
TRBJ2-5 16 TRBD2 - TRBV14 CASSQVTGGPYETQYF TGTGCCAGCAGCCAAGTTACGGGGGGGCCTTACGAGACCCAGTACTTC
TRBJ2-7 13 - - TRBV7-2 CASSPRAEGEQYF TGTGCCAGCAGCCCAAGAGCCGAGGGAGAGCAGTACTTC
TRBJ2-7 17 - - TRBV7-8 CASSLEGTSMGTYEQYF TGTGCCAGCAGCTTAGAAGGGACATCAATGGGAACCTACGAGCAGTACTTC
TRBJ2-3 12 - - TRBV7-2 CASGATTDTQYF TGTGCCAGCGGAGCGACCACAGATACGCAGTATTTT